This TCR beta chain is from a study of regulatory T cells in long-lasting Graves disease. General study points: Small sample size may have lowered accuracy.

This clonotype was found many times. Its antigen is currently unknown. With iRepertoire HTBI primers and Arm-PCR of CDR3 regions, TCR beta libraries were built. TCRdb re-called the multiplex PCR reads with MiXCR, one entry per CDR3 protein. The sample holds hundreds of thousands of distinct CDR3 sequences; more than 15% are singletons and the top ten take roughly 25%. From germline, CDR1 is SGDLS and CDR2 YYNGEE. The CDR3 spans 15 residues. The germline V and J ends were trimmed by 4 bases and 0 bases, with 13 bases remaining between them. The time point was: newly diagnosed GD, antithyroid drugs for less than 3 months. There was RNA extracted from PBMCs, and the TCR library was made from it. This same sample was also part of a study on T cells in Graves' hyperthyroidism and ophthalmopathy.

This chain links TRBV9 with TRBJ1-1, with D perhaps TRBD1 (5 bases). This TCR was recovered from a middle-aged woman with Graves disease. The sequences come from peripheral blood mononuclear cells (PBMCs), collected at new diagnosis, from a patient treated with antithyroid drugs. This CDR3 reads CASSPRDGLNTEAFF. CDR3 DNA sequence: TGTGCCAGCAGCCCCCGGGACGGATTGAACACTGAAGCTTTCTTT.